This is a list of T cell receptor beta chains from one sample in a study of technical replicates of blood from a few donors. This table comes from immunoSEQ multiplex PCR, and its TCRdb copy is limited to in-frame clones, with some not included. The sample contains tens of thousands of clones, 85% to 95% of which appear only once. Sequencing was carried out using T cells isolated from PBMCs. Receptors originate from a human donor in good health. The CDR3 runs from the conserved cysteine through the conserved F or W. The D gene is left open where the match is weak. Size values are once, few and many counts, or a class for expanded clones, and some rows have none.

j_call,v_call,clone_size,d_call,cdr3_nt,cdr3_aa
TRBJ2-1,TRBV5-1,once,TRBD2,TGCGCCAGCAAGACCTCCGCAGCGGGAGGGTACTACAATGAGCAGTTCTTC,CASKTSAAGGYYNEQFF
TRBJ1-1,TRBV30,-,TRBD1,TGTGCCAGTACGGACAGGGGCGTAACTGAAGCTTTCTTT,CASTDRGVTEAFF
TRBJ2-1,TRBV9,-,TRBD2,TGTGCCAGCAGCGTAGTCGGGATGCTAGCGGGGGGCAATGAGCAGTTCTTC,CASSVVGMLAGGNEQFF
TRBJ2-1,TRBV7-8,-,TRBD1,TGTGCCAGCAGCTTAGTCGGGGGACAGGGCAATGAGCAGTTCTTC,CASSLVGGQGNEQFF
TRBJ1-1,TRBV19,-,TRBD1,TGTGCCAGTATCCTGGGACAGGGTGACACTGAAGCTTTCTTT,CASILGQGDTEAFF
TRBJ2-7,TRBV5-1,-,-,TGCGCCAGCAGTGTGGGAGGTGCCTACGAGCAGTACTTC,CASSVGGAYEQYF
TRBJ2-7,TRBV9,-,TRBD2,TGTGCCAGCAGCGTAGGACTAGCGGGAAGTTACGAGCAGTACTTC,CASSVGLAGSYEQYF
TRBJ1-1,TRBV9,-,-,TGTGCCAGCAGCGCCCGGGAGGGACTAATGAACACTGAAGCTTTCTTT,CASSAREGLMNTEAFF
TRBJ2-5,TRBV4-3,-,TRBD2,TGCGCCAGCAGCCAAGACACCGGGCGGGAGATCGGAGAGACCCAGTACTTC,CASSQDTGREIGETQYF
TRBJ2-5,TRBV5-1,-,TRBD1,TGCGCCAGCAGCTTGCTTCTTATGGGACAGGGGGCTATTGGGAAAGAGACCCAGTACTTC,CASSLLLMGQGAIGKETQYF
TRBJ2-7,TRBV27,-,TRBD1,TGTGCCAGCAGTTGGGGACAGTTATACGAGCAGTACTTC,CASSWGQLYEQYF
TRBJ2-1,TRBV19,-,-,TGTGCCAGTAGTAAACAGGGAGACAATGAGCAGTTCTTC,CASSKQGDNEQFF
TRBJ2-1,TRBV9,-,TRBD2,TGTGCCAGCAGTCGAAACGGGGGGGGTGCTGACAATGAGCAGTTCTTC,CASSRNGGGADNEQFF
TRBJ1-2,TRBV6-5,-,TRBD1,TGTGCCAGCAGTTCGGGCAGGGGGGCCTATGGCTACACCTTC,CASSSGRGAYGYTF
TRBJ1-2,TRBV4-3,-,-,TGCGCCAGCAGCCAAGTACTCCAGGGAGGGAGCTATGGCTACACCTTC,CASSQVLQGGSYGYTF
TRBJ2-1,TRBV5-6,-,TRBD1,TGTGCCAGCAGCCCAGTTGGGACAGCGATTTACAATGAGCAGTTCTTC,CASSPVGTAIYNEQFF
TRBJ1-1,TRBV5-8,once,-,TGTGCCAGCAGAGTGATATCTTCAACAGGGTTCGCCACTGAAGCTTTCTTT,CASRVISSTGFATEAFF
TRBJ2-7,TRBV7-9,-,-,TGTGCCAGCAGCTTACTTGGGGCAGGCTTCTACGAGCAGTACTTC,CASSLLGAGFYEQYF
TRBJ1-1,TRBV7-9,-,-,TGTGCCAGCAGCTCCGGACTCCTAAACACTGAAGCTTTCTTT,CASSSGLLNTEAFF
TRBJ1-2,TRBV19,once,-,TGTGCCAGCTCACAGGTGAACTATGGCTACACCTTC,CASSQVNYGYTF
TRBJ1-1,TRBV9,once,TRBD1,TGTGCCAGCAGCGCAACTATCCAGGGGGCGCGTACTGAAGCTTTCTTT,CASSATIQGARTEAFF
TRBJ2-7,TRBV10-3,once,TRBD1,TGTGCCATCAGTGAGTCTATAGCCAGGGGGCCAGGCGAGCAGTACTTC,CAISESIARGPGEQYF
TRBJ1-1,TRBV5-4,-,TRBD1,TGTGCCAGCAGCGCGACAGGGGGACCGGGAACTGAAGCTTTCTTT,CASSATGGPGTEAFF
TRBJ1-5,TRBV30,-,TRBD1,TGTGCCTGGAGTGTGACAGGGGATCAGCCCCAGCATTTT,CAWSVTGDQPQHF
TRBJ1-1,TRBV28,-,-,TGTGCCAGCAGTTCACTAAGCATGAACACTGAAGCTTTCTTT,CASSSLSMNTEAFF
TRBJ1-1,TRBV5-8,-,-,TGTGCCAGCAACACAGGGTTTAGCACTGAAGCTTTCTTT,CASNTGFSTEAFF
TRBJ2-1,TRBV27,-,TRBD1,TGTGCCAGCAGTTGGGACAGGGGGAACAATGAGCAGTTCTTC,CASSWDRGNNEQFF
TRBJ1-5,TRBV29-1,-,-,TGCAGCGTGGCAGGTGGTTATAGCAATCAGCCCCAGCATTTT,CSVAGGYSNQPQHF
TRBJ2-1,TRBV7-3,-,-,TGTGCCAGCAGCTCCACCTACAATGAGCAGTTCTTC,CASSSTYNEQFF
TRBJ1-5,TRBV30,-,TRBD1,TGTGCCTGGAGTCCGGGACAGGGCAATCAGCCCCAGCATTTT,CAWSPGQGNQPQHF
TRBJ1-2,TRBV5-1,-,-,TGCGCCAGCAGCTTGATCGGGGGGGACTATGGCTACACCTTC,CASSLIGGDYGYTF
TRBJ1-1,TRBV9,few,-,TGTGCCAGCAGGGCAGACAAGGAGAACACTGAAGCTTTCTTT,CASRADKENTEAFF
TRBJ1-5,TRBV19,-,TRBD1,TGTGCCAGTAGTATAGTGGGACAGTTTCAGCCCCAGCATTTT,CASSIVGQFQPQHF
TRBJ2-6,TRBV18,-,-,TGTGCCAGCTCACCACCTCCAGGATCTGGGGCCAACGTCCTGACTTTC,CASSPPPGSGANVLTF
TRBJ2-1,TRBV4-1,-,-,TGCGCCAGCAGCCAAGATCTTTCCGGCTTTGCGGGGACGTTCTTC,CASSQDLSGFAGTFF
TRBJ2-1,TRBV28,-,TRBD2,TGTGCCAGCAGTATCGCGGGAGGGAGCTCCTACAATGAGCAGTTCTTC,CASSIAGGSSYNEQFF
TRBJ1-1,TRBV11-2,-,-,TGTGCCAGCAGCTTAGGATCTGTAGAGGCTTTCTTT,CASSLGSVEAFF
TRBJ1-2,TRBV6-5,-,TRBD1,TGTGCCAGCGTCAGGGACAGGGGTGGGGGCTACACCTTC,CASVRDRGGGYTF
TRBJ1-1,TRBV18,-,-,TGTGCCAGCTCGACACAGGGCAGAGCTGAAGCTTTCTTT,CASSTQGRAEAFF
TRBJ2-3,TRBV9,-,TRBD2,TGTGCCAGCAGCGACCCCGGGACTAGCGTGGGGGATACGCAGTATTTT,CASSDPGTSVGDTQYF
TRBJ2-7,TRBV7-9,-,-,TGTGCCAGCAGCTTAGTTATGGGGCGGCAGGCATACGAGCAGTACTTC,CASSLVMGRQAYEQYF
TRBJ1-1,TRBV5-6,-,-,TGTGCCAGCAGCTTGTACCGGGGTGAAGCTTTCTTT,CASSLYRGEAFF
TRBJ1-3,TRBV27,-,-,TGTGCCAGCAGTTTATATGCAGGACAATTAATTGGAAACACCATATATTTT,CASSLYAGQLIGNTIYF
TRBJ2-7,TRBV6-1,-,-,TGTGCCAGCACCCCACAGGCCGCTCCCTACGAGCAGTACTTC,CASTPQAAPYEQYF
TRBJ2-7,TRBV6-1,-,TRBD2,TGTGCCAGCAGTGAAGCGGGAGGGCCCTACGAGCAGTATTTC,CASSEAGGPYEQYF
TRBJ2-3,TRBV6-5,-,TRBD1,TGTGCCAGCAGTTACCTGGGACAGGAAGGCACAGATACGCAGTATTTT,CASSYLGQEGTDTQYF
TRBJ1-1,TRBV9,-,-,TGTGCCAGCAGCGTAGGGCAGGGTAACACTGAAGCTTTCTTT,CASSVGQGNTEAFF
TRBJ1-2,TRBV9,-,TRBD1,TGTGCCAGCAGCCCCCGGGCAGGGGGCTTGATGGAGTATGGCTACACCTTC,CASSPRAGGLMEYGYTF
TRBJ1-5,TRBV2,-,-,TGTGCCAGCGCCTCTACGAGGCAGCCCCAGCATTTT,CASASTRQPQHF
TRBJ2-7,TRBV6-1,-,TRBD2,TGTGCCAGCAGTGCTATGTCTAGCGGGACCTACGAGCAGTACTTC,CASSAMSSGTYEQYF
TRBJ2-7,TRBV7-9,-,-,TGTGCCAGCAGCGGCGACTACAACTACGAGCAGTACTTC,CASSGDYNYEQYF
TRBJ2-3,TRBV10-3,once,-,TGTGCCATAAGCTTTGGGGAGAGCACAGATACGCAGTATTTT,CAISFGESTDTQYF